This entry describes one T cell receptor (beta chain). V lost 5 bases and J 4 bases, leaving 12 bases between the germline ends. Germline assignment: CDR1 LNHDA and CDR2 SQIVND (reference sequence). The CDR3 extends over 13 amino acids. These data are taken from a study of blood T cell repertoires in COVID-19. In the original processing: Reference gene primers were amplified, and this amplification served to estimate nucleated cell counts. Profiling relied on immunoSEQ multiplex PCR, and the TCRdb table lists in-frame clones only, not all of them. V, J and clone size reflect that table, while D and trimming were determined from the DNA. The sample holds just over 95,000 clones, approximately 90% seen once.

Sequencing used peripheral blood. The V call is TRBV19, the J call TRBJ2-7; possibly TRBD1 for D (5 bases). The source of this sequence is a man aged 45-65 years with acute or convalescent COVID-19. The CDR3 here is CASSSLDSYEQYF. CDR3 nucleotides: TGTGCCAGTAGTTCCCTCGACAGTTACGAGCAGTACTTC.